Following are 23 T cell receptor beta chains from one sample sequenced in a study of T cell repertoires in cytomegalovirus infection. TCRdb processed the reads anew with MiXCR; each CDR3 protein has one entry. The repertoire holds under 300,000 distinct CDR3 sequences, with more than 9% as singletons. Specimen: PBMCs. The receptors come from a human donor in good health (CMV status not recorded). Some clones in this sample may be carry-over from other donors' samples.

This clonotype was recorded at least ten times. V is TRBV6-5 and J is TRBJ1-6; unclear D gene. The CDR3 spans 14 residues. Trimming left V 6 bases short and J 7 bases short, with 13 bases between. The germline CDR1 and CDR2 sequences are MNHEY and SVGAGI. The chain's CDR3 is CASSRAAMNSPLHF. CDR3 nucleotides: TGTGCCAGCAGCCGAGCAGCTATGAATTCACCCCTCCACTTT.

There are many counts of this clonotype. Here the CDR3 DNA reads TGTGCCAGCAGGCTACAGGCTAGATCTGGGGCCAACGTCCTGACTTTC. This translates into CASRLQARSGANVLTF. V is TRBV6-2 or TRBV6-3 and J is TRBJ2-6, with a weak D call TRBD1 (5 bases). The CDR3 is 16 amino acids. Germline CDR1 and CDR2: MNHEY and SVGEGT. Trimming took 6 bases from V and 1 from J, leaving 13 bases between them.

This clonotype was recorded many times. V gene TRBV7-2 combines with J gene TRBJ1-4; possibly TRBD1 for D (6 bases). CDR3 length: 18 residues. V was pared by 1 base and J by 0 bases, with 15 bases between. Germline V CDR1 and CDR2: SGHTA, FQGNSA. The CDR3 sequence is CASSLVGRGGATNEKLFF. DNA for the CDR3: TGTGCCAGCAGCTTAGTAGGCAGGGGAGGCGCAACTAATGAAAAACTGTTTTTT.

This clonotype appeared many times. The chain has TRBV7-2 and TRBJ1-2; D might be TRBD1 (5 bases). This CDR3 comprises 13 residues. Germline V gene lookup returns CDR1 SGHTA and CDR2 FQGNSA. Trimming pared 5 bases from V and 4 bases from J, leaving 11 bases between. The CDR3 region is CASSLTDSYGYTF. CDR3 in DNA: TGTGCCAGCAGCCTGACAGACTCCTATGGCTACACCTTC.

A remark on this clonotype: At one of its ends the junction is not consistent with the germline gene, which may arise from a read error. The V call is TRBV4-1, the J call TRBJ2-1; 8 bases align to TRBD1. The CDR3 contains 12 residues. Germline lookup yields CDR1 MGHRA and CDR2 YSYEKL. The CDR3 DNA follows: TGTGCCAGCAGCCTCGACAGGGGTGAGCAGTTCTTC. Its translation: CASSLDRGEQFF.

This clonotype came up a few times. V and J are TRBV20-1 and TRBJ2-2; TRBD1 might be the D (6 bases). Germline V gene lookup returns CDR1 DFQATT and CDR2 SNEGSKA (reference sequence). The CDR3 is made up of 13 amino acids. The V and J ends lost 6 bases and 6 bases respectively, with 14 bases between them. DNA for the CDR3: TGCAGTGCGAGGGTTTCAGGGGCCGGGGAGCTGTTTTTT. Its translation is CSARVSGAGELFF.

This clonotype was observed a few times. The V gene is TRBV6-5, the J gene TRBJ2-7; possibly TRBD1 for D (5 bases). This CDR3 spans 14 amino acids. Germline V gene sequence: CDR1 MNHEY, CDR2 SVGAGI. Trimming took 6 bases from V and 6 from J, leaving 18 bases between them. CDR3 coding DNA: TGTGCCAGCAGCCCCGAGTTACAGGATCGCGAGCAGTACTTC. Protein sequence: CASSPELQDREQYF.

V and J are TRBV6-6 and TRBJ1-4; D is unresolved. Trimming cost V 5 bases and J 8 bases, with 15 bases left between them. The CDR3 totals 14 residues. CDR1 and CDR2 (germline): MNHNY, SVGAGI (reference sequence). The CDR3 reads CASSPDLQREKLFF. The CDR3 DNA reads TGTGCCAGCAGTCCGGACCTTCAGAGGGAAAAACTGTTTTTT.

In this sample, this clonotype turned up a few times. This sequence joins TRBV20-1 and TRBJ1-1; 8 positions match TRBD1. Germline V CDR1 and CDR2: DFQATT, SNEGSKA (reference sequence). The CDR3 has 13 amino acids. V shed 5 bases and J 5 bases; nucleotides not matched to a gene: 7. CDR3 sequence reads: CSAPGQGDTEAFF. The CDR3 DNA reads as TGCAGTGCTCCCGGACAGGGAGATACTGAAGCTTTCTTT.

The V gene is TRBV5-6, the J gene TRBJ2-1; D possibly corresponds to TRBD2 (6 bases). Per the germline V gene, CDR1 is SGHDT and CDR2 is YYEEEE. The V end was cut by 4 bases, the J end by 6 bases, with 14 bases between. This CDR3 has 14 amino acids. The CDR3 nucleotides read TGTGCCAGCAGCCCGGGTCCCGGGAGCAATGAGCAGTTCTTC. This codes for CASSPGPGSNEQFF.

This clonotype occurred a few times. The chain joins TRBV5-5 to TRBJ2-2, with a weak D call TRBD2 (6 bases). CDR1 SGHKS and CDR2 YYEKEE come from the germline V gene (reference sequence). V was pared by 2 bases and J by 0 bases, with 11 bases between. This CDR3 has 16 residues. The CDR3: CASSFRLAANTGELFF. DNA for the CDR3: TGTGCCAGCAGCTTCCGGTTAGCGGCGAACACCGGGGAGCTGTTTTTT.

In its sample, this clonotype was seen a few times. The chain recombines TRBV28 with TRBJ1-1; no clear D gene. The CDR3 covers 16 residues. With 8 bases removed from V and 0 bases from J, the gap between germline ends came to 19 bases. Germline V gene data show CDR1 as MDHEN and CDR2 as SYDVKM. The CDR3 loop is CASGGPESYMNTEAFF. The CDR3 nucleotides are TGTGCCAGCGGAGGGCCAGAATCCTACATGAACACTGAAGCTTTCTTT.

The chain links TRBV11-2 to TRBJ1-2, with unresolved D. This CDR3 comprises 14 residues. Germline V CDR1 and CDR2: SGHAT, FQNNGV. V lost 4 bases to trimming and J lost 6 bases, with 15 bases between them. DNA of the CDR3: TGTGCCAGCAGCTCCAAATCTAAAAGGGATGGCTACACCTTC. Its translation: CASSSKSKRDGYTF.

This clonotype has ten or more counts. J is TRBJ2-1 and V is TRBV7-2; 11 nucleotides agree with TRBD2. With V trimmed by 4 bases and J by 5 bases, 4 bases remained unmatched. The germline V gene encodes CDR1 SGHTA and CDR2 FQGNSA. This CDR3 has 15 amino acids. CDR3 region: CASSSLAGVNNEQFF. CDR3 nucleotide sequence: TGTGCCAGCAGCTCACTAGCGGGAGTGAACAATGAGCAGTTCTTC.

This clonotype was observed a few times. The V call is TRBV3-1, the J call TRBJ2-6, with D possibly matching TRBD1 (6 bases). Germline V gene lookup returns CDR1 LGHDT and CDR2 YNNKEL (reference sequence). V was pared by 3 bases and J by 0 bases, with 12 bases between. This CDR3 region has 17 residues. The CDR3, as DNA: TGTGCCAGCAGCCACAGGGGATCCAGCTCTGGGGCCAACGTCCTGACTTTC. As protein: CASSHRGSSSGANVLTF.

Details on this clonotype: A much larger clone lies a single base off, so this may be a read error. The V gene is TRBV6-2 or TRBV6-3, the J gene TRBJ2-4; TRBD2 agrees at 10 bases. CDR1 and CDR2 (germline): MNHEY, SVGEGT. The CDR3 is made up of 18 amino acids. The CDR3 protein is CASSHSNQASGSTDIQYF. Written as DNA, the CDR3 is TGTGCCAGCAGTCACTCGAATCAGGCTAGCGGGAGTACCGACATTCAGTACTTC.

This clonotype was detected a few times. This chain uses TRBV5-4 with TRBJ2-5, with D tentatively TRBD2 (6 bases). This CDR3 has 13 residues. In germline, CDR1 is SGHNT, CDR2 YYREEE (reference sequence). Trimming removed 4 bases at V and 3 bases at J, with 10 bases between. For the CDR3, the DNA is TGTGCCAGCAGCCGGGACTGGGAAGAGACCCAGTACTTC. Its protein is CASSRDWEETQYF.

This clonotype was recorded many times. This chain connects TRBV7-3 to TRBJ2-5; perhaps D is TRBD1 or TRBD2 (5 bases each). V gave up 5 bases and J gave up 2 bases, with 12 bases separating them. This CDR3 is 14 amino acids long. CDR1 SGHTA and CDR2 FQGTGA come from the germline V gene. CDR3 sequence reads: CASSRGTEQETQYF. In DNA, the CDR3 is TGTGCCAGCAGCAGAGGGACCGAACAAGAGACCCAGTACTTC.

This clonotype has more than one count but fewer than ten. This chain joins TRBV6-2 or TRBV6-3 and TRBJ2-7, with 9 bases that match TRBD2. Germline V gene sequence: CDR1 MNHEY, CDR2 SVGEGT. The CDR3 spans 14 residues. V lost 11 bases and J lost 2; bases outside the gene matches: 10. The CDR3 loop is CAVWRTSATYEQYF. CDR3 nucleotides: TGTGCCGTCTGGAGGACTAGCGCAACCTACGAGCAGTACTTC.

At least ten counts were recorded for this clonotype. The CDR3 sequence: CASSLATNTGELFF. CDR3 DNA sequence: TGTGCCAGCAGCTTAGCCACAAACACCGGGGAGCTGTTTTTT. The chain is built from TRBV7-2 and TRBJ2-2; D ambiguous. CDR1 is SGHTA, CDR2 FQGNSA, per germline. CDR3 length: 14 residues. V was trimmed by 0 bases and J by 2 bases, leaving 4 bases between them.

This clonotype was observed a handful of times. The chain has TRBV10-3 and TRBJ1-3, with TRBD1 matching 12 bases. There are 14 residues in the CDR3. Germline loops: CDR1 ENHRY, CDR2 SYGVKD. V trimming: 7 bases; J trimming: 8 bases; junction bases outside the gene matches: 6. This CDR3 reads CAITPGQGAYTIYF. CDR3 DNA sequence: TGTGCCATCACCCCGGGACAGGGGGCGTACACCATATATTTT.

This clonotype was detected only a few times. CDR3 residues: CASGSYGYEQYF. The CDR3 DNA sequence: TGTGCTAGTGGTTCCTACGGTTACGAGCAGTACTTC. The chain is built from TRBV12-5 and TRBJ2-7; D ambiguous. CDR1 is LGHNT, CDR2 FRNRAP, per germline. CDR3 length: 12 amino acids. The germline V and J ends were trimmed by 4 bases and 4 bases, with 8 bases remaining between them.

This clonotype was counted many times. V usage is TRBV10-3 and J usage is TRBJ2-2, with D perhaps TRBD1 (6 bases). CDR3 length: 14 residues. Germline V lookup: CDR1 ENHRY, CDR2 SYGVKD. Trimming stripped 4 bases from V and 0 bases from J, with 6 bases between. The CDR3 bases are TGTGCCATCAGTGGGACAGCGAACACCGGGGAGCTGTTTTTT. It is translated as CAISGTANTGELFF.